This T cell receptor beta chain came from a study of cytomegalovirus exposure and HLA in healthy donors. General study results and limits: According to an earlier analysis, most TCR beta V segments yielded productive rearrangements about 90% or about 30% of the time. TCR beta chains numbering more than 150 were designated cytomegalovirus-associated. Analysis was carried out at a later point, and it linked a missense DCLRE1C variant to TCR beta V- and J-gene trimming. According to a later analysis, most TCR beta chains associated with CMV appeared HLA-restricted.

Use of 60 Vbeta and 13 Jbeta primers characterized the PCR. The assay was immunoSEQ multiplex PCR, and TCRdb's table has in-frame clones only and misses some. This sample has about 140,000 clones, with over 75% found just once. V shed 6 bases, J shed 6 bases, and the junction held 6 bases outside the gene matches. This CDR3 region has 14 residues. The germline gives CDR1 SNHLY, CDR2 FYNNEI. In its sample, this clone was seen a few times. Its specificity is unknown. The source is a female donor in good health and CMV-seronegative. The chain combines TRBV2 with TRBJ1-5; 9 positions match TRBD1. Sequencing was performed on PBMCs. CDR3: CASRGQGGIQPQHF. CDR3 DNA: TGTGCCAGCAGGGGACAGGGCGGTATTCAGCCCCAGCATTTT.